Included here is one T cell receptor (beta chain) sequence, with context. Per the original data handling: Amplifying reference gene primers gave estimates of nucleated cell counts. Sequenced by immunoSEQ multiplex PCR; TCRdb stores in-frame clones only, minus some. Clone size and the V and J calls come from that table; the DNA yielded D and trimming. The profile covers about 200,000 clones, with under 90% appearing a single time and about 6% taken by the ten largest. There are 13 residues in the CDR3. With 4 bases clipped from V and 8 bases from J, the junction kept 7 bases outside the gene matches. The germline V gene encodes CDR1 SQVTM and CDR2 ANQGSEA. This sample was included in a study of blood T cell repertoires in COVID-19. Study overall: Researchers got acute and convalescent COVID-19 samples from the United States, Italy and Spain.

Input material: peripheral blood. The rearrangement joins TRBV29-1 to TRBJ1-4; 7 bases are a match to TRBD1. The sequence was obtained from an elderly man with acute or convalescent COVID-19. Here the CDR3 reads CSVGERQGEKLFF. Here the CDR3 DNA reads TGCAGCGTTGGGGAGAGACAGGGAGAAAAACTGTTTTTT.